This entry lists 31 T cell receptor beta chains sequenced from one sample in a study of spatial heterogeneity in lung cancer. The time point denotes: blood at routine non-recurrence follow-up after resection. Each CDR3 protein is one row after TCRdb ran MiXCR on the 5' RACE reads. Altogether about 47,000 distinct CDR3 sequences are present, 12% being singletons, with the ten largest covering around 32%. Sequencing used PBMCs, obtained at follow-up. Receptors were obtained from a male donor with early-stage non-small cell lung cancer.

This clonotype was seen more than once but under ten times. The rearrangement joins TRBV28 to TRBJ1-1, with no clear D. Germline CDR1 MDHEN, CDR2 SYDVKM. There are 12 residues in the CDR3. Between the trimmed V and J ends, which lost 5 bases and 11 bases, there was a span of 15 bases. The DNA for the CDR3 is TGTGCCAGCAGTCAAACATATGATCGGGCTTTCTTT. Its protein is CASSQTYDRAFF.

The table lists this clonotype with many counts. The rearrangement links TRBV7-9 to TRBJ2-7; D unclear. V was trimmed by 5 bases and J by 2 bases, leaving 19 bases between them. Germline V lookup: CDR1 SEHNR, CDR2 FQNEAQ (reference sequence). This CDR3 has 16 residues. The CDR3 protein is CASSPATAADTYEQYF. Written as DNA, the CDR3 is TGTGCCAGCAGCCCCGCGACCGCTGCTGATACCTACGAGCAGTACTTC. Full variable domain (remainder filled in from reference TRBV7-9 and TRBJ2-7): DTGVSQNPRHKITKRGQNVTFRCDPISEHNRLYWYRQTLGQGPEFLTYFQNEAQLEKSRLLSDRFSAERPKGSFSTLEIQRTEQGDSAMYLCASSPATAADTYEQYFGPGTRLTVT.

The table lists this clonotype with many counts. The V call is TRBV29-1, the J call TRBJ1-1, with 7 bases fitting TRBD1. With 5 bases clipped from V and 1 base from J, the junction kept 7 bases outside the gene matches. Germline lookup yields CDR1 SQVTM and CDR2 ANQGSEA. CDR3 length: 14 amino acids. CDR3 sequence (DNA): TGCAGCGTTAGGGGGGACAGAAAGAACACTGAAGCTTTCTTT. Encoded protein: CSVRGDRKNTEAFF.

This clonotype was seen at least ten times. This sequence joins TRBV5-5 and TRBJ2-7; D may be TRBD2 (6 bases). The CDR3 is 14 residues long. Germline V gives CDR1 SGHKS, CDR2 YYEKEE (reference sequence). Trimming took off 9 bases at V and 0 bases at J, with 16 bases between the two ends. DNA for the CDR3: TGTGCCACGCGGGACGGGACGTTCTCCTACGAGCAGTACTTC. Translated: CATRDGTFSYEQYF.

The chain uses TRBV5-1 and TRBJ2-1; 13 positions match TRBD2. V dropped 7 bases and J dropped 5; count of bases not matched to a gene: 3. Per germline, CDR1 SGHRS and CDR2 YFSETQ. The CDR3 is made up of 14 amino acids. The DNA of the CDR3 is TGCGCCAGCCTACTAGCGGGAGGGGACAATGAGCAGTTCTTC. It encodes CASLLAGGDNEQFF.

The chain uses TRBV13 and TRBJ1-1; D remains unclear. The CDR3 loop spans 13 amino acids. Per the germline V gene, CDR1 is PRHDT and CDR2 is FYEKMQ (reference sequence). V was cut by 5 bases and J by 0 bases, with 7 bases left in between. The chain's CDR3 is CASSPQMNTEAFF. CDR3 nucleotides: TGTGCCAGCAGCCCTCAAATGAACACTGAAGCTTTCTTT.

The chain joins TRBV18 to TRBJ1-2; 7 nucleotides agree with TRBD1. This CDR3 is built from 14 residues. Per germline, CDR1 KGHSH and CDR2 LQKENI. After removal of 4 bases from V and 3 bases from J, the junction contained 5 bases not matched to a gene. In DNA, the CDR3 is TGTGCCAGCTCACTTGACAGGGCAGACTATGGCTACACCTTC. It encodes CASSLDRADYGYTF.

This clonotype was observed at least ten times. V gene TRBV30 combines with J gene TRBJ1-1, with TRBD1 matching 7 bases. The V and J ends lost 6 bases and 3 bases, in that order; junction bases with no gene match: 1. This CDR3 is built from 11 residues. CDR1 is GTSNPN, CDR2 SVGIG, per germline (reference sequence). The CDR3 DNA reads TGTGCCTGCAGGGGGTACACTGAAGCTTTCTTT. Amino acid sequence: CACRGYTEAFF.

The table lists this clonotype with many counts. This sequence joins TRBV7-9 and TRBJ1-4, with D uncertain. Trimming pared 6 bases from V and 0 bases from J, leaving 11 bases between. Germline loops: CDR1 SEHNR, CDR2 FQNEAQ (reference sequence). The CDR3 is 15 amino acids. The CDR3 sequence: CASSFDGATNEKLFF. The DNA of the CDR3 is TGTGCCAGCAGTTTCGACGGTGCAACTAATGAAAAACTGTTTTTT.

This clonotype was observed many times. The chain couples TRBV20-1 to TRBJ2-3; D gene uncertain. This CDR3 has 15 residues. Germline V gene data show CDR1 as DFQATT and CDR2 as SNEGSKA (reference sequence). V lost 3 bases, J lost 8 bases, and 21 bases lay in between. Written as DNA, the CDR3 is TGCAGTGCTAGTAGTATGCCTGGGATTACTGGTACGCAGTATTTT. It is translated as CSASSMPGITGTQYF.

This clonotype was counted at least ten times. The chain couples TRBV20-1 to TRBJ1-1; TRBD1 matches at 7 bases. Germline CDR1 is DFQATT and CDR2 is SNEGSKA (reference sequence). The CDR3 loop spans 16 amino acids. The V and J ends lost 0 bases and 8 bases, in that order; junction bases with no gene match: 15. CDR3 in DNA: TGCAGTGCTAGAGATGCGGGCAGGGGGGATCAACACGAAGCTTTCTTT. Translated: CSARDAGRGDQHEAFF.

Ten or more counts support this clonotype. The V and J genes are TRBV4-3 and TRBJ1-1, with D perhaps TRBD1 (6 bases). The germline V gene encodes CDR1 LGHNA and CDR2 YSLEER. V shed 1 base and J shed 2 bases, with 11 bases lying between them. The CDR3 is 15 residues long. The CDR3: CASSQVVGGNTEAFF. The CDR3 nucleotides are TGCGCCAGCAGCCAAGTTGTGGGGGGCAACACTGAAGCTTTCTTT.

Details on this clonotype: This may stem from a read error, because a much larger clone lies one nucleotide away. The V gene is TRBV7-8, the J gene TRBJ1-1; perhaps TRBD1 as D (6 bases). Trimming removed 4 bases from V and 7 bases from J, with 16 bases in between. The germline V gene has CDR1 SGHVS and CDR2 FQNEAQ. CDR3 length: 14 amino acids. The CDR3 is CASSSDRALVEAFF. CDR3 bases: TGTGCCAGCAGCTCGGACAGAGCTTTGGTTGAAGCTTTCTTT.

CDR3 residues: CSAPRAGGGRETQYF. The CDR3 bases are TGCAGTGCTCCCCGGGCGGGTGGGGGACGAGAGACCCAGTACTTC. V and J are TRBV20-1 and TRBJ2-5, with D perhaps being TRBD1 or TRBD2 (5 bases each). The germline CDR1 and CDR2 sequences are DFQATT and SNEGSKA (reference sequence). Trimming stripped 5 bases from V and 4 bases from J, with 20 bases between. CDR3 length: 15 residues.

This clonotype was recorded many times. The V call is TRBV18, the J call TRBJ2-7; D possibly corresponds to TRBD1 (8 bases). This CDR3 has 13 amino acids. Germline CDR1 is KGHSH and CDR2 is LQKENI. Trimming took 5 bases from V and 6 from J, leaving 14 bases between them. CDR3 amino acids: CASSTDREGEQYF. CDR3 in DNA: TGTGCCAGCTCAACGGACAGGGAGGGCGAGCAGTACTTC.

Comments on this clonotype: With a much larger clone just one base away, this may be a read error. V and J are TRBV7-9 and TRBJ2-3; 11 bases match TRBD2. The germline V gene has CDR1 SEHNR and CDR2 FQNEAQ (reference sequence). The CDR3 is 17 residues long. CDR3 nucleotide sequence: TGTGTCAGCAGCCCTCCGGGACTAGCGGACCCGACAGATACGCAGTATTTT. It encodes CVSSPPGLADPTDTQYF.

This clonotype was seen ten or more times. The chain's CDR3 is CASSYSTPYQYNEQFF. Here the CDR3 DNA reads TGTGCCAGCAGTTATTCGACTCCGTACCAATACAATGAGCAGTTCTTC. The rearrangement joins TRBV6-5 to TRBJ2-1; D ambiguous. V shed 3 bases and J shed 4 bases, with 16 bases lying between them. In germline, CDR1 is MNHEY, CDR2 SVGAGI. CDR3 length: 16 residues.

Details on this clonotype: A read error is possible here, since a much larger clone lies one base away. The gene calls are TRBV12-3 or TRBV12-4 and TRBJ1-5, with unresolved D. CDR3 length: 15 residues. CDR3 nucleotides: TGTGTCAGCGCCCAGGCGGGCCTTGATTCTCGGCCCCAGCATTTT. Translating gives CVSAQAGLDSRPQHF.

This clonotype was observed many times. The CDR3 reads CASSWLPPRNKSYEQYF. The CDR3 coding sequence is TGTGCCAGCAGCTGGCTCCCACCGCGGAACAAGTCCTACGAGCAGTACTTC. The V and J genes are TRBV5-4 and TRBJ2-7; D call uncertain. From germline, CDR1 is SGHNT and CDR2 YYREEE (reference sequence). V was cut by 3 bases and J by 1 base, with 20 bases left in between. The CDR3 is made up of 17 amino acids.

V and J are TRBV11-1 and TRBJ2-1, with a possible D match to TRBD2 (6 bases). Deletions cut 5 bases from V and 4 bases from J, with 15 bases between. The length of the CDR3 is 15 residues. The germline V gene encodes CDR1 SGHAT and CDR2 FQDESV (reference sequence). In nucleotides, the CDR3 is TGTGCCAGCAGCGATGGACTATATTTATACAATGAGCAGTTCTTC. The encoded protein is CASSDGLYLYNEQFF.

This clonotype has at least ten counts. The genes are TRBV20-1 and TRBJ1-1, with 8 bases that match TRBD1. The germline V gene has CDR1 DFQATT and CDR2 SNEGSKA (reference sequence). CDR3 length: 14 amino acids. V shed 5 bases and J 6 bases; nucleotides not matched to a gene: 11. The CDR3 nucleotides are TGCAGTGCTCCCACCTCGACAGGGGCGTCTGAAGCTTTCTTT. Translation: CSAPTSTGASEAFF.

The chain combines TRBV7-2 with TRBJ2-4; tentative D call: TRBD2 (6 bases). The CDR3 spans 15 residues. Trimming cost V 6 bases and J 0 bases, with 12 bases left between them. In germline, CDR1 is SGHTA, CDR2 FQGNSA. The CDR3: CASSLDYLAKNIQYF. CDR3 nucleotides: TGTGCCAGCAGTTTGGACTACCTAGCCAAAAACATTCAGTACTTC.

This clonotype was seen repeatedly, ten times or more. J is TRBJ2-2 and V is TRBV7-2; TRBD1 is a possible D gene (5 bases). V was trimmed by 0 bases and J by 7 bases, leaving 15 bases between them. CDR3 length: 16 residues. In germline, CDR1 is SGHTA, CDR2 FQGNSA. In nucleotides, the CDR3 is TGTGCCAGCAGCTTAGCGTATCCAGGGAAGGACGGGGAGCTGTTTTTT. It encodes CASSLAYPGKDGELFF.

The sample holds a few counts of this clonotype. The chain employs TRBV15 and TRBJ1-4, with D possibly being TRBD1 (5 bases). Germline CDR1 LNHNV, CDR2 YYDKDF (reference sequence). This CDR3 contains 15 residues. V was shortened by 0 bases and J by 8 bases, with 13 bases between the two germline ends. CDR3 sequence (DNA): TGTGCCACCAGCAGAGAGGCCAGGGTGAGCGAAAAACTGTTTTTT. Amino acids: CATSREARVSEKLFF.

This clonotype has only a few counts. The J gene is TRBJ2-7, the V gene TRBV7-2; maybe TRBD1 (6 bases). Germline values: CDR1 SGHTA, CDR2 FQGNSA. V was pared by 4 bases and J by 0 bases, with 13 bases between. The CDR3 has 15 residues. The CDR3 sequence: CASSYRAESSYEQYF. CDR3 DNA sequence: TGTGCCAGCAGCTACAGGGCCGAATCCTCCTACGAGCAGTACTTC.

This clonotype was seen only a few times. This chain uses TRBV30 with TRBJ1-1, with a tentative D call TRBD1 (6 bases). Germline-derived CDR1 and CDR2 are GTSNPN and SVGIG (reference sequence). V was shortened by 3 bases and J by 3 bases, with 11 bases between the two germline ends. CDR3 length: 13 residues. CDR3 protein: CAWSARGDTEAFF. The CDR3 DNA sequence: TGTGCCTGGAGCGCGAGGGGGGACACTGAAGCTTTCTTT.

This clonotype occurred many times. V is TRBV6-1 and J is TRBJ2-1; D gene unclear. Germline assignment: CDR1 MNHNS and CDR2 SASEGT. The CDR3 consists of 16 residues. Trimming shortened V by 1 base and J by 3 bases, and 13 bases separated the two germline ends. CDR3 loop: CASSEDYPPLYNEQFF. The CDR3 coding sequence is TGTGCCAGCAGTGAAGACTACCCTCCGCTCTACAATGAGCAGTTCTTC.

The V and J genes are TRBV5-6 and TRBJ2-5; TRBD1 matches at 10 bases. Germline V gene data show CDR1 as SGHDT and CDR2 as YYEEEE. The CDR3 loop spans 15 amino acids. J was trimmed by 5 bases and V by 4 bases; bases with no gene match: 8. CDR3 sequence reads: CASSRDRGQGETQYF. The CDR3 DNA follows: TGTGCCAGCAGCCGAGACAGGGGGCAAGGGGAGACCCAGTACTTC.

This clonotype has ten or more counts. The chain recombines TRBV5-1 with TRBJ1-1; TRBD1 matches at 7 bases. The CDR3 has 16 amino acids. Per the germline V gene, CDR1 is SGHRS and CDR2 is YFSETQ. After removal of 0 bases from V and 2 bases from J, the junction contained 7 bases not matched to a gene. The CDR3 loop reads CASSLDVRQGNTEAFF. CDR3 bases: TGCGCCAGCAGCTTGGACGTGCGACAGGGAAACACTGAAGCTTTCTTT.

J is TRBJ2-3 and V is TRBV7-9; the D gene is possibly TRBD2 (6 bases). The CDR3 spans 15 residues. Trimming shortened V by 5 bases and J by 5 bases, and 17 bases separated the two germline ends. Germline V gives CDR1 SEHNR, CDR2 FQNEAQ (reference sequence). The chain's CDR3 is CASSKLASQGDTQYF. Here the CDR3 DNA reads TGTGCCAGCAGCAAACTAGCCTCCCAAGGAGATACGCAGTATTTT.

This clonotype was detected ten times or more. The rearrangement links TRBV7-3 to TRBJ2-1, with D perhaps being TRBD1 or TRBD2 (5 bases each). The CDR3 has 15 residues. Germline CDR1 reads SGHTA; CDR2 reads FQGTGA. V lost 7 bases and J 2 bases, leaving 15 bases between the germline ends. The CDR3 nucleotides are TGTGCCAGCACCCTTTCCGGGACGACCTACAATGAGCAGTTCTTC. This sequence encodes CASTLSGTTYNEQFF.